The clone carrying this T cell receptor (beta chain) was recorded a few times. Antigen specificity is unknown. The data originate from a study of CD8 T cells in ankylosing spondylitis. The CDR3 contains 17 residues. The V end lost 0 bases, the J end lost 8 bases, and 19 bases lay between the germline ends. Germline V CDR1 and CDR2: SEHNR, FQNEAQ (reference sequence). Overall study results and limits: Peripheral blood samples showed relatively rare disease-linked clones, and these clones were CD8+. Seemingly characteristic of ankylosing spondylitis blood was a TCR beta motif consisting of about 8 highly homologous variants.

5'-RACE, quantitative and with molecular barcodes, yielded the TCR beta libraries. A single record per CDR3 protein comes from TCRdb applying MiXCR to the 5' RACE reads. The repertoire holds about 500,000 distinct CDR3 sequences, more than 9.5% seen once, with almost 7% in the top ten. Input material: blood, either unsorted or a sorted T cell fraction (not recorded which). The chain is built from TRBV7-9 and TRBJ1-4, with unresolved D. The clonotype was recovered from a male donor with ankylosing spondylitis. The CDR3: CASSLALTGSLKEKLFF. Written as DNA, the CDR3 is TGTGCCAGCAGCTTAGCGCTAACCGGGAGCCTCAAAGAAAAACTGTTTTTT.